This TCR beta chain originates from a study of CD8 T cells in Susac syndrome. This clonotype turned up a few times. The germline V gene has CDR1 MDHEN and CDR2 SYDVKM. V was pared by 5 bases and J by 2 bases, with 3 bases of the junction left unmatched. The CDR3 is made up of 14 amino acids. Reverse transcription of roughly 0.45 to 1 ug RNA used random hexamers. TCRdb passed the immunoSEQ multiplex PCR reads through MiXCR, listing each CDR3 protein once. This sample has some 300,000 distinct CDR3 sequences, with 65% to 90% found just once. TEMRA cells were enriched by FACS, and CD4+ and CD8+ T cells were negatively isolated.

The source is a human donor with multiple sclerosis. Sequenced: CD8+ T cells from PBMCs. The J gene is TRBJ2-1, the V gene TRBV28; 7 bases are shared with TRBD1. The CDR3 DNA reads as TGTGCCAGCAGTCCAACAGGGGCCTACAATGAGCAGTTCTTC. Translated: CASSPTGAYNEQFF.